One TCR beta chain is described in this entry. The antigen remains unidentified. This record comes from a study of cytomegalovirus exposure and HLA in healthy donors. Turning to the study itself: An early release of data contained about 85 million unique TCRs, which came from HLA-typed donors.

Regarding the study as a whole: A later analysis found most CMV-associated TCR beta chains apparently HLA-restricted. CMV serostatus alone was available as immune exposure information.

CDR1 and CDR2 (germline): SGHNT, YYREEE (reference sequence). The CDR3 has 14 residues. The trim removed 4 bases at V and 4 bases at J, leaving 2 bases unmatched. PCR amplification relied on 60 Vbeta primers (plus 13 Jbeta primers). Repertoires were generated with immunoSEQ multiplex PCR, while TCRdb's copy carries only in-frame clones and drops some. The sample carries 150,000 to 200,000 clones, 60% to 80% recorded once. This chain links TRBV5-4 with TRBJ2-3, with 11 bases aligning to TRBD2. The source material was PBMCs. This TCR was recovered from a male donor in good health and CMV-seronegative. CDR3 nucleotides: TGTGCCAGCAGCCGACTAGCGGGGTCAGATACGCAGTATTTT. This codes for CASSRLAGSDTQYF.